This record concerns one TCR beta chain sequence. This clone appeared a few times. Its antigen target is currently unknown. There are no base qualities to consult, and no much larger clone falls within one base. Library construction relied on the immunoSEQ multiplex PCR assay. The immuneACCESS repertoire file appears here via TCRdb, limited to in-frame rearrangements. These files lack a portion of the clones; in checked studies, under half of the deficit traces to unresolved V genes, and the cause of the others is not known. The sample table contains over 55,000 clones; only one count was recorded for approximately 87% of them. The ten most abundant clones make up about 5% of the sample. This record belongs to a study of T cell changes during pregnancy in multiple sclerosis (dated by TCRdb to the late 2010s). For the study in its entirety: Changes in the T cell repertoire over the course of pregnancy were examined in this study in women with multiple sclerosis.

Trimming removed 4 bases from V and 0 bases from J, leaving 19 bases between the germline ends. The CDR3 contains 17 residues, cysteine and phenylalanine counted. Only the CDR3 portion is preserved as DNA: 51 bases, with reading frame beginning at the first base. This clonotype was sampled from a human donor whose cells served as feeder cells for cultures in a pregnancy study. Sequenced input: peripheral blood from another person, used as feeder cells. The chain employs TRBV23-1 and TRBJ2-7; the best D guess is TRBD2, with 6 bases matching. TRBV23-1 belongs to the ORF category, with a function that is uncertain. CDR3 region: CASSPPLGLESSYEQYF. The bases read TGCGCCAGCAGTCCTCCCCTGGGACTCGAAAGCTCCTACGAGCAGTACTTC.